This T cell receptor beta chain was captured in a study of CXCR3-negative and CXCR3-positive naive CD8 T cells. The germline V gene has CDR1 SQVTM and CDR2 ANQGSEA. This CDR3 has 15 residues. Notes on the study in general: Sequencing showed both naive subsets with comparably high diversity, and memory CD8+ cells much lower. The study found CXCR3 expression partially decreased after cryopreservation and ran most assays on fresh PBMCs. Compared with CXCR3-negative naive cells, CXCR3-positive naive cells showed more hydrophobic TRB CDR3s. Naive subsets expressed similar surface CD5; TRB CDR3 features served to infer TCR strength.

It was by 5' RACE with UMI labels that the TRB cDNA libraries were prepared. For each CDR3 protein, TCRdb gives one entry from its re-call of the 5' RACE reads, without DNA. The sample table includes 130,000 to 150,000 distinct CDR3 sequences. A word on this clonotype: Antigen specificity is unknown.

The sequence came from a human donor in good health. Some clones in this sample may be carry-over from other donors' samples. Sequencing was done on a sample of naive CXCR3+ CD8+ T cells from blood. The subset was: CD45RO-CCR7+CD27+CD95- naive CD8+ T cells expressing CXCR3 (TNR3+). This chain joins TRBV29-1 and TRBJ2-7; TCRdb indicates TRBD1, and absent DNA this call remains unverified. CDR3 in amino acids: CSVDEYRGGYYEQYF.